The 23 T cell receptor beta chains presented below share a single source sample, sequenced in a study of CD8+ T cells in alopecia areata. RNA, once extracted, was reverse transcribed into cDNA for use as the sequencing template. Some clones are missing from TCRdb's copy, which holds only in-frame ones; the method was immunoSEQ multiplex PCR. The top ten hold more than 1% of the sample, which has some 210,000 clones, roughly three fifths seen once. Treatment indicated: oral pan-JAK inhibitor, 5-10 mg twice daily. The sequencing used CD4+ T cells sorted from blood, collected at approximately week 45, from a patient treated with tofacitinib. These receptor sequences come from a human donor with alopecia areata.

The V call is TRBV30, the J call TRBJ2-7; D is perhaps TRBD1 (5 bases). The CDR3 is 14 amino acids. Trimming pared 2 bases from V and 2 bases from J, leaving 13 bases between. Germline assignment: CDR1 GTSNPN and CDR2 SVGIG (reference sequence). The CDR3 region is CAWSRAGMTYEQYF. CDR3 DNA sequence: TGTGCCTGGAGTCGGGCAGGGATGACCTACGAGCAGTACTTC.

V and J are TRBV6-5 and TRBJ1-1; no clear D. Trimming pared 0 bases from V and 1 base from J, leaving 9 bases between. The CDR3 sequence is 15 residues long. Per the germline V gene, CDR1 is MNHEY and CDR2 is SVGAGI. The DNA for the CDR3 is TGTGCCAGCAGTTACTCGTTAATCGGGAACACTGAAGCTTTCTTT. Translation gives CASSYSLIGNTEAFF.

This CDR3 reads CASSRDTEAFF. DNA for the CDR3: TGTGCCAGCTCACGGGACACTGAAGCTTTCTTT. V is TRBV18 and J is TRBJ1-1, with no clear D. CDR3 length equals 11 residues. The ends were cut back, 4 bases at V and 3 bases at J, with 3 bases in the middle. From germline, CDR1 is KGHSH and CDR2 LQKENI.

The V and J genes are TRBV5-1 and TRBJ2-1; D could derive from TRBD1 or TRBD2 (5 bases each). V was shortened by 0 bases and J by 10 bases, with 14 bases between the two germline ends. CDR3 length: 14 residues. CDR1 and CDR2 from the germline V gene are SGHRS and YFSETQ. Here the CDR3 DNA reads TGCGCCAGCAGCTTGGCCCGGGGCTTCCTGGAGCAGTTCTTC. Protein product: CASSLARGFLEQFF.

The chain recombines TRBV5-6 with TRBJ2-1, with D unclear. In germline, CDR1 is SGHDT, CDR2 YYEEEE. V lost 4 bases and J lost 8, with 7 bases in between. The CDR3 consists of 11 residues. In DNA, the CDR3 is TGTGCCAGCAGCGAGAGTCATGAGCAGTTCTTC. Protein: CASSESHEQFF. Full variable domain (rest looked up from reference TRBV5-6 and TRBJ2-1): DAGVTQSPTHLIKTRGQQVTLRCSPKSGHDTVSWYQQALGQGPQFIFQYYEEEERQRGNFPDRFSGHQFPNYSSELNVNALLLGDSALYLCASSESHEQFFGPGTRLTVL.

This clone appeared a single time. The identical CDR3 is also encoded by other nucleotide sequences in the sample. The chain has TRBV30 and TRBJ1-5; D perhaps matches TRBD1 (5 bases). Trimming removed 0 bases from V and 0 bases from J, with 9 bases in between. The CDR3 consists of 15 residues. Per the germline V gene, CDR1 is GTSNPN and CDR2 is SVGIG (reference sequence). CDR3 protein: CAWSVGTYSNQPQHF. The CDR3 DNA reads TGTGCCTGGAGTGTAGGGACTTATAGCAATCAGCCCCAGCATTTT.

The rearrangement joins TRBV2 to TRBJ2-4; a weak D match, TRBD2 (5 bases). The CDR3 has 17 amino acids. Germline V gene lookup returns CDR1 SNHLY and CDR2 FYNNEI. V gave up 4 bases and J gave up 0 bases, with 16 bases separating them. The CDR3, as DNA: TGTGCCAGCAGTGCCGCCGACGGGGTTGCAGCCAAAAACATTCAGTACTTC. Translation: CASSAADGVAAKNIQYF.

This clone was counted a few times. The chain has TRBV27 and TRBJ2-2; TRBD2 matches at 9 bases. Germline V gene sequence: CDR1 MNHEY, CDR2 SMNVEV (reference sequence). V trimming: 7 bases; J trimming: 4 bases; junction bases outside the gene matches: 7. The CDR3 contains 15 residues. CDR3 loop: CASKGLAAGTGELFF. CDR3 nucleotides: TGTGCCAGCAAGGGACTAGCCGCGGGCACCGGGGAGCTGTTTTTT.

The genes are TRBV7-6 and TRBJ2-5; the D is unclear. The CDR3 contains 13 residues. Germline lookup yields CDR1 SGHVS and CDR2 FNYEAQ. V lost 5 bases to trimming and J lost 0 bases, with 7 bases between them. This CDR3 reads CASSLTYQETQYF. The CDR3, as DNA: TGTGCCAGCAGCCTCACGTACCAAGAGACCCAGTACTTC. Supplemented by reference TRBV7-6 and TRBJ2-5, the full variable domain reads GAGVSQSPRYKVTKRGQDVALRCDPISGHVSLYWYRQALGQGPEFLTYFNYEAQQDKSGLPNDRFSAERPEGSISTLTIQRTEQRDSAMYRCASSLTYQETQYFGPGTRLLVL.

CDR3 region: CSVVKGAYTDTQYF. CDR3 DNA sequence: TGCAGCGTTGTCAAGGGGGCCTACACAGATACGCAGTATTTT. This chain joins TRBV29-1 and TRBJ2-3, with 7 bases that match TRBD1. V was clipped by 4 bases and J by 2 bases; unmatched bases: 6. This CDR3 has 14 residues. Germline CDR1 and CDR2: SQVTM and ANQGSEA.

The J gene is TRBJ2-1, the V gene TRBV10-3; 8 nucleotides match TRBD2. With 3 bases clipped from V and 8 bases from J, the junction kept 12 bases outside the gene matches. The CDR3 has 16 amino acids. Germline values: CDR1 ENHRY, CDR2 SYGVKD. CDR3 residues: CAISDLIAGSTDEQFF. CDR3 in DNA: TGTGCCATCAGTGATCTCATAGCGGGGTCCACCGATGAGCAGTTCTTC.

The chain has TRBV6-4 and TRBJ2-7, with 13 nucleotides matching TRBD2. The germline V gene has CDR1 MRHNA and CDR2 SNTAGT. With V trimmed by 6 bases and J by 4 bases, 9 bases remained unmatched. This CDR3 has 16 amino acids. CDR3 sequence: CASREWTSGGTYEQYF. The CDR3, as DNA: TGTGCCAGCAGAGAATGGACTAGCGGGGGAACTTACGAGCAGTACTTC.

The table lists this clone with a few counts. The rearrangement joins TRBV4-1 to TRBJ1-2, with TRBD1 identical over 7 bases. From germline, CDR1 is MGHRA and CDR2 YSYEKL. The V segment lost 0 bases and the J segment 9 bases; nucleotides outside the gene matches: 10. The CDR3 sequence is 15 residues long. Here the CDR3 DNA reads TGCGCCAGCAGCCAAGAACAGGTTGGGACAGTACGCTACACCTTC. This translates into CASSQEQVGTVRYTF.

The CDR3 DNA reads as TGTGCCACCAGCAGAGATCTCAAGGGGGGGACTGAAGCTTTCTTT. This translates into CATSRDLKGGTEAFF. V gene TRBV15 combines with J gene TRBJ1-1; TRBD1 is a possible D gene (6 bases). CDR1 is LNHNV, CDR2 YYDKDF, per germline (reference sequence). Trimming pared 0 bases from V and 5 bases from J, leaving 13 bases between. The CDR3 totals 15 residues. Based on the CDR3 plus reference TRBV15 and TRBJ1-1, the full variable domain is DAMVIQNPRYQVTQFGKPVTLSCSQTLNHNVMYWYQQKSSQAPKLLFHYYDKDFNNEADTPDNFQSRRPNTSFCFLDIRSPGLGDTAMYLCATSRDLKGGTEAFFGQGTRLTVV.

This chain uses TRBV5-1 with TRBJ2-3; a possible D gene is TRBD1 (5 bases). V lost 0 bases to trimming and J lost 3 bases, with 8 bases between them. From germline, CDR1 is SGHRS and CDR2 YFSETQ. The CDR3 length is 14 residues. This chain's CDR3 is CASSLEQATDTQYF. CDR3 coding DNA: TGCGCCAGCAGCTTGGAACAGGCGACAGATACGCAGTATTTT.

In DNA form, the CDR3 reads TGTGCCAGCAGTTCCCTCGAAAACTCGGTCACTGAAGCTTTCTTT. Its protein product is CASSSLENSVTEAFF. The chain is built from TRBV6-5 and TRBJ1-1; no reliable D call. V shed 4 bases and J shed 4 bases, with 16 bases lying between them. Germline lookup yields CDR1 MNHEY and CDR2 SVGAGI. The CDR3 length is 15 residues.

This clone was counted a few times. The gene calls are TRBV28 and TRBJ2-6; D gene uncertain. V was cut by 2 bases and J by 0 bases, with 8 bases left in between. Germline V gene lookup returns CDR1 MDHEN and CDR2 SYDVKM. The CDR3 spans 16 residues. The CDR3 spells CASSLVGVSGANVLTF. CDR3 nucleotide sequence: TGTGCCAGCAGTTTAGTCGGAGTCTCTGGGGCCAACGTCCTGACTTTC.

The table lists this clone with a few counts. The chain employs TRBV7-8 and TRBJ1-1, with 10 bases lining up with TRBD1. Trimming cost V 2 bases and J 1 base; bases outside gene matches: 4. Per germline, CDR1 SGHVS and CDR2 FQNEAQ. The CDR3 is 16 amino acids. The CDR3 region has the DNA TGTGCCAGCAGCTTACTCGGGACAGGGGCGAACACTGAAGCTTTCTTT. Protein sequence: CASSLLGTGANTEAFF.

The rearrangement links TRBV11-2 to TRBJ2-1, with D possibly TRBD1 on 6 matching bases. Germline CDR1 and CDR2: SGHAT and FQNNGV. The CDR3 is made up of 12 amino acids. V was cut by 4 bases and J by 10 bases, with 11 bases left in between. DNA of the CDR3: TGTGCCAGCAGCTCCAATACAGGGGAGCAGTTCTTC. Translated, it gives CASSSNTGEQFF. The full variable domain, with the rest looked up from reference TRBV11-2 and TRBJ2-1, is EAGVAQSPRYKIIEKRQSVAFWCNPISGHATLYWYQQILGQGPKLLIQFQNNGVVDDSQLPKDRFSAERLKGVDSTLKIQPAKLEDSAVYLCASSSNTGEQFFGPGTRLTVL.

Here the CDR3 reads CSVQRGVNQPQHF. In nucleotides, the CDR3 is TGCAGCGTTCAGAGGGGGGTCAATCAGCCCCAGCATTTT. The chain links TRBV29-1 to TRBJ1-5; D perhaps matches TRBD1 (6 bases). CDR3 size: 13 residues. CDR1 and CDR2 from the germline V gene are SQVTM and ANQGSEA. Deletions cut 5 bases from V and 3 bases from J, with 11 bases between.

This clone has only one observation. This specimen includes other DNA sequences encoding the same CDR3. The V gene is TRBV30, the J gene TRBJ1-1; D is possibly TRBD1 (6 bases). The V end lost 0 bases, the J end lost 9 bases, and 11 bases lay between the germline ends. Per germline, CDR1 GTSNPN and CDR2 SVGIG (reference sequence). This CDR3 region has 12 residues. CDR3 in amino acids: CAWSVQGGKAFF. The DNA of the CDR3 is TGTGCCTGGAGTGTACAGGGTGGGAAAGCTTTCTTT.

The gene calls are TRBV5-5 and TRBJ2-7, with D perhaps matching TRBD1 (5 bases). In germline, CDR1 is SGHKS, CDR2 YYEKEE (reference sequence). V was cut by 5 bases and J by 6 bases, with 12 bases left in between. The CDR3 is 12 amino acids. The CDR3 bases are TGTGCCAGCAGGTACGACAGATCCGAGCAGTACTTC. It encodes CASRYDRSEQYF.

In its sample, this clone was seen many times. The chain employs TRBV6-1 and TRBJ1-5; no firm D call. V shed 8 bases and J shed 1 base, with 3 bases lying between them. This CDR3 spans 11 amino acids. Per the germline V gene, CDR1 is MNHNS and CDR2 is SASEGT. The CDR3 is CASGSNQPQHF. The CDR3 region has the DNA TGTGCCAGCGGCAGCAATCAGCCCCAGCATTTT.